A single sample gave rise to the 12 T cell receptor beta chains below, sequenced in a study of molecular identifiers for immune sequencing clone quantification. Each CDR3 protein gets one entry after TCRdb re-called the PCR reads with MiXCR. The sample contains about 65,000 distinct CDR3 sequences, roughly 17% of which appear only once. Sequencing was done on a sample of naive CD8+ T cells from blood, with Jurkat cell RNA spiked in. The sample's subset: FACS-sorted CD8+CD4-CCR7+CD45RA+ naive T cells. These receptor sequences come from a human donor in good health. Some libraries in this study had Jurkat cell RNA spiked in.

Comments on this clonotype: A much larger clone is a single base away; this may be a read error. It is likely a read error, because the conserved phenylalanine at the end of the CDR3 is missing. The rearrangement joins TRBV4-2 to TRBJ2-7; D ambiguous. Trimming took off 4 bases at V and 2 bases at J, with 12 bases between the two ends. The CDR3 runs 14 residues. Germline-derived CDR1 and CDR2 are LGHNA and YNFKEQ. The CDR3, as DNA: TGTGCCAGCAGCCCCATCGACCGGCCCTACGAGCAGTACCTC. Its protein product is CASSPIDRPYEQYL.

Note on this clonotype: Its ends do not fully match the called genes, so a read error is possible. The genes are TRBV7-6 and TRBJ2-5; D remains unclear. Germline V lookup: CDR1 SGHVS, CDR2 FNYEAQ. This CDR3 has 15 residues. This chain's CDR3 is CASSLRAAHQETRYF. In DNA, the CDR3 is TGTGCCAGCAGCCTTAGGGCCGCGCACCAAGAGACCCGGTACTTC.

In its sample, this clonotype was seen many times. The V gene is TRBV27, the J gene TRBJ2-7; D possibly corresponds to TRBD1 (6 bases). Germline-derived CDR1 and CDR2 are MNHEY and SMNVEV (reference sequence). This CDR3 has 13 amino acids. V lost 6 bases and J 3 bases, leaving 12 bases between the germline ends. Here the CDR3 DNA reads TGTGCCAGCAGCCTGGGGGCCCGCTACGAGCAGTACTTC. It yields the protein CASSLGARYEQYF.

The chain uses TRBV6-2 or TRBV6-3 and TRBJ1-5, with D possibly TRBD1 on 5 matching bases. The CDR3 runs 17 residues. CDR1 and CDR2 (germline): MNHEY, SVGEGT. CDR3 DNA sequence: TGTGACGGCACGTCCCAACGGGGCCCCTATAGCAATCAGCCCCAGCATTTT. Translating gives CDGTSQRGPYSNQPQHF.

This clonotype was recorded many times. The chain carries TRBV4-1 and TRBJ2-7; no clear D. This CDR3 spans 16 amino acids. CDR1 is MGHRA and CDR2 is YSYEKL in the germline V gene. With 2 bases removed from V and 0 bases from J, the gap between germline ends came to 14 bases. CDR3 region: CASSQKGSFSSYEQYF. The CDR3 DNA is TGCGCCAGCAGCCAAAAAGGGTCCTTCTCCTCCTACGAGCAGTACTTC.

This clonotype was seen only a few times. The DNA of the CDR3 is TGTGCCAGCAGCTTAGATATGAGGAGACAGGGAGAATCTGGGGCCAACGTCCTGACTTTC. This sequence encodes CASSLDMRRQGESGANVLTF. The chain has TRBV7-8 and TRBJ2-6, with 7 positions matching TRBD1. The germline V gene has CDR1 SGHVS and CDR2 FQNEAQ. This CDR3 has 20 amino acids. Germline trimming cut 1 base from V and 1 base from J; bases unmatched to any gene: 13.

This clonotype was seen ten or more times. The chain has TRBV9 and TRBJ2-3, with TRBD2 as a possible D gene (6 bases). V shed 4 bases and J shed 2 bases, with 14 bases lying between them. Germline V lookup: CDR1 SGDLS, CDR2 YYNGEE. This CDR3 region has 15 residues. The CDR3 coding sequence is TGTGCCAGCAGCATACCGGGACTGCTCACAGATACGCAGTATTTT. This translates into CASSIPGLLTDTQYF.

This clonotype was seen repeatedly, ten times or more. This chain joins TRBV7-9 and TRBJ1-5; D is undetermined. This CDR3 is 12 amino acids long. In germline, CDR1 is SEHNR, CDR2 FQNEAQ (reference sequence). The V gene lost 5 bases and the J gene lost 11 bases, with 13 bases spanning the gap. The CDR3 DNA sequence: TGTGCCAGCAGCCTAGGAGTCAGGTCCCAGCATTTT. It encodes CASSLGVRSQHF.

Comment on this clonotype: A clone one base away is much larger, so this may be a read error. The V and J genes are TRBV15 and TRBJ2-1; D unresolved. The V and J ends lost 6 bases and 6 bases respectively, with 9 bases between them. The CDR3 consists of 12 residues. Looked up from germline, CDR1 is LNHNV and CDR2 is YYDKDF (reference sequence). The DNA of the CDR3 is TGTGCCACCAGTGGGGATGGCAATGAGCAGTTCTTC. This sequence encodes CATSGDGNEQFF.

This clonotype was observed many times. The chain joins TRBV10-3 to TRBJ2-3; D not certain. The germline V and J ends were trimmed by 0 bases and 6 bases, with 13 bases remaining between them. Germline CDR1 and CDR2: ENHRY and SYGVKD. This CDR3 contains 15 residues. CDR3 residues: CAISESQSPGDTQYF. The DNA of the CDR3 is TGTGCCATCAGTGAGTCACAAAGCCCTGGTGATACGCAGTATTTT.

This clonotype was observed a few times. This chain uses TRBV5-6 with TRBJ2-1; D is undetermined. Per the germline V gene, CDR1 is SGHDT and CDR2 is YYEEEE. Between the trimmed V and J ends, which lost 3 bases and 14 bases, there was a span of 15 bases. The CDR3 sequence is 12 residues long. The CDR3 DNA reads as TGTGCCAGCAGCTCCACGTCCGGACCAGAGTTCTTC. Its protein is CASSSTSGPEFF.

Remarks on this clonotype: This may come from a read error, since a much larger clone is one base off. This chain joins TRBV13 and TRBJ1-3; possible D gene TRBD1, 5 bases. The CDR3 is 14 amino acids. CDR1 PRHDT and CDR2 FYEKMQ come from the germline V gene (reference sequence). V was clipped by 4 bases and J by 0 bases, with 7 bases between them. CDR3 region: CASSSRDSGNTIYF. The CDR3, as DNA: TGTGCCAGCAGCTCCAGGGACTCTGGAAACACCATATATTTT.